What follows are 6 T cell receptor beta chains derived from one specimen sequenced in a study of blood T cell repertoires in COVID-19. Method: immunoSEQ multiplex PCR; TCRdb's copy keeps in-frame clones and lacks some. The sample has under 300,000 clones, around 84% seen once. Sequenced sample: peripheral blood. These TCRs come from a woman aged 40 to 55 who had recovered from COVID-19.

In its sample, this clone was seen once. The gene calls are TRBV7-6 and TRBJ2-2, with TRBD2 matching over 7 bases. CDR1 and CDR2 (germline): SGHVS, FNYEAQ. V was clipped by 4 bases and J by 3 bases; unmatched bases: 5. There are 15 residues in the CDR3. CDR3 in amino acids: CASSSKAGDTGELFF. CDR3 DNA sequence: TGTGCCAGCAGCTCCAAGGCGGGGGACACCGGGGAGCTGTTTTTT.

The chain has TRBV19 and TRBJ2-3; 8 bases are shared with TRBD2. This CDR3 has 15 amino acids. Trimming at V came to 10 bases and at J to 1 base, leaving 10 bases not matched to a gene. Per the germline V gene, CDR1 is LNHDA and CDR2 is SQIVND (reference sequence). The CDR3 protein is CATEVTSVGTDTQYF. As DNA, the CDR3 is TGTGCCACCGAGGTGACTAGCGTGGGCACAGATACGCAGTATTTT. The variable domain in full, completed from reference TRBV19 and TRBJ2-3, reads DGGITQSPKYLFRKEGQNVTLSCEQNLNHDAMYWYRQDPGQGLRLIYYSQIVNDFQKGDIAEGYSVSREKKESFPLTVTSAQKNPTAFYLCATEVTSVGTDTQYFGPGTRLTVL.

The chain carries TRBV3-1 (or the pseudogene TRBV3-2) and TRBJ2-7; no reliable D call. Germline assignment: CDR1 LGHDT and CDR2 YNNKEL (reference sequence). Between the trimmed V and J ends, which lost 1 base and 7 bases, there was a span of 11 bases. The CDR3 sequence is 13 residues long. The CDR3 here is CASSQVLSMEQYF. The CDR3 DNA is TGTGCCAGCAGCCAAGTTTTGTCTATGGAGCAGTACTTC.

This chain joins TRBV5-1 and TRBJ2-5; TRBD1 agrees at 7 bases. Per the germline V gene, CDR1 is SGHRS and CDR2 is YFSETQ. The CDR3 is 15 residues long. V gave up 2 bases and J gave up 2 bases; unmatched junction bases: 6. The CDR3 spells CASSFQPGQQETQYF. As DNA, the CDR3 is TGCGCCAGCAGCTTTCAACCGGGACAGCAAGAGACCCAGTACTTC.

This clone was seen only once. The chain uses TRBV5-4 and TRBJ2-5; perhaps TRBD2 as D (6 bases). The length of the CDR3 is 14 residues. V lost 5 bases to trimming and J lost 5 bases, with 16 bases between them. CDR1 is SGHNT, CDR2 YYREEE, per germline (reference sequence). DNA of the CDR3: TGTGCCAGCAGTACCGGAGGGCGTGAGGAGACCCAGTACTTC. Translation gives CASSTGGREETQYF.

The chain is built from TRBV5-1 and TRBJ1-1, with 8 bases matching TRBD1. This CDR3 spans 16 amino acids. Germline V gene sequence: CDR1 SGHRS, CDR2 YFSETQ. The V segment lost 3 bases and the J segment 6 bases; nucleotides outside the gene matches: 13. The CDR3 coding sequence is TGCGCCAGCAGCTCCTCATCACAGGGGGTAAGCGCTGAAGCTTTCTTT. This translates into CASSSSSQGVSAEAFF. The whole variable domain, remainder taken from reference TRBV5-1 and TRBJ1-1, is KAGVTQTPRYLIKTRGQQVTLSCSPISGHRSVSWYQQTPGQGLQFLFEYFSETQRNKGNFPGRFSGRQFSNSRSEMNVSTLELGDSALYLCASSSSSQGVSAEAFFGQGTRLTVV.